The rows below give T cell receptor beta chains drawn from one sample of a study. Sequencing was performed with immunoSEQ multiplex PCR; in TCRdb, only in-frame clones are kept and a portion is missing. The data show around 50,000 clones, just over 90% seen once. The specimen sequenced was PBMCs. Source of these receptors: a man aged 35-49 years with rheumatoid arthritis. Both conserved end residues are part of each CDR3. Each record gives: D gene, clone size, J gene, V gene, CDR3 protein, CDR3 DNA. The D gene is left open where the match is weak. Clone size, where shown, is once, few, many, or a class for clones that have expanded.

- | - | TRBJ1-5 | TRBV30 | CAWSVDRVRLAQHF | TGTGCCTGGAGTGTTGACAGAGTCCGCCTGGCCCAGCATTTT
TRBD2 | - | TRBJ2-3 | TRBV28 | CASRPGLASDTQYF | TGTGCCAGCAGGCCGGGACTAGCGTCAGATACGCAGTATTTT
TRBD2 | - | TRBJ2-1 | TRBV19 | CASSALWREGPWEQFF | TGTGCCAGTAGTGCCCTTTGGCGGGAGGGCCCTTGGGAGCAGTTCTTC
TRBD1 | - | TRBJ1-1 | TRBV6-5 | CASASGGLNTEAFF | TGTGCCAGCGCCTCAGGGGGCTTGAACACTGAAGCTTTCTTT
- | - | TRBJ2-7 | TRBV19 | CASSIERGYEQYF | TGTGCCAGTAGTATTGAGAGGGGTTACGAGCAGTACTTC
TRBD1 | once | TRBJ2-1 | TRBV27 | CASSHTDRHSYNEQFF | TGTGCCAGCAGCCACACGGACAGGCACTCCTACAATGAGCAGTTCTTC
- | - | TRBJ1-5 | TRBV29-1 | CSVSQGELDRPQHF | TGCAGCGTCTCCCAAGGAGAGTTAGACCGGCCCCAGCATTTT
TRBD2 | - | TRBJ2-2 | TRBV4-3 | CASSRFLRLAGTNTGELFF | TGCGCCAGCAGCCGATTCTTACGACTAGCGGGTACTAACACCGGGGAGCTGTTTTTT
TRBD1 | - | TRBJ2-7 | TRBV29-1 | CSVLRTGGAYEQYF | TGCAGCGTTTTAAGGACAGGGGGCGCCTACGAGCAGTACTTC
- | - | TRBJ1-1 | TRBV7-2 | CASSPMTEAFF | TGTGCCAGCAGCCCTATGACTGAAGCTTTCTTT
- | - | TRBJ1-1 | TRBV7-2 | CASSLVGAYTEAFF | TGTGCCAGCAGCTTAGTGGGGGCTTACACTGAAGCTTTCTTT
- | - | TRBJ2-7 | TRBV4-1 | CASSPPQTSYEQYF | TGCGCCAGCAGCCCGCCCCAGACGTCCTACGAGCAGTACTTC
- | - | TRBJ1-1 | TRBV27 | CASRPQTGLEAFF | TGTGCCAGCAGACCCCAGACAGGCCTTGAAGCTTTCTTT
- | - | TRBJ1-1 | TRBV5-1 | CASSPPRARMNTEAFF | TGCGCCAGCAGCCCGCCAAGGGCCAGGATGAACACTGAAGCTTTCTTT
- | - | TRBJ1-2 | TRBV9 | CASSARTYGYTF | TGTGCCAGCAGCGCTCGGACCTATGGCTACACCTTC
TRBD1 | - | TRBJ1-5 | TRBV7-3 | CASSLWTGRGSNQPQHF | TGTGCCAGCAGCTTATGGACAGGGAGAGGGAGCAATCAGCCCCAGCATTTT
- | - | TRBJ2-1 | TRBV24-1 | CATSDLRLRGEQFF | TGTGCCACCAGTGATTTGCGGCTGAGGGGAGAGCAGTTCTTC
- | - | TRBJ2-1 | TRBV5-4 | CASSLRGPLIADEQFF | TGTGCCAGCAGCTTGCGGGGGCCCCTTATCGCGGATGAGCAGTTCTTC
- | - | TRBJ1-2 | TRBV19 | CASSITVTNYGYTF | TGTGCCAGTAGTATTACGGTGACTAACTATGGCTACACCTTC
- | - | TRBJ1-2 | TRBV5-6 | CASSFDSNYGYTF | TGTGCCAGCAGCTTTGACAGCAACTATGGCTACACCTTC
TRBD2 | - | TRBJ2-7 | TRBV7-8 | CASSLTSGNPEQYF | TGTGCCAGCAGCTTGACTAGCGGGAACCCCGAGCAGTACTTC